This TCR beta chain is drawn from a study of shared clonotypes between healthy human individuals. The protocol was immunoSEQ multiplex PCR, while the TCRdb copy is restricted to in-frame clones and leaves out a portion. The data show about 1.1 million clones, with around 78% seen just once and approximately 0.5% held by the top ten. The germline V gene encodes CDR1 PRHDT and CDR2 FYEKMQ (reference sequence). The CDR3 spans 15 residues. The V and J ends lost 5 bases and 8 bases, in that order; junction bases with no gene match: 11. V gene TRBV13 combines with J gene TRBJ2-1, with 8 bases matching TRBD2. The sample comprised memory CD4+ T cells from PBMCs. Subset defined: CD45RA-negative fraction. This receptor was taken from a man aged 18 to 30 in good health. Some clones in this sample may be carry-over from other donors' samples. For the CDR3, the DNA is TGTGCCAGCAGCCTGGGAGCGGGAGTGGTAGATGAGCAGTTCTTC. Translated: CASSLGAGVVDEQFF.